One and the same sample provided the 27 T cell receptor beta chains below, sequenced in a study of cytomegalovirus exposure and HLA in healthy donors. In the PCR, 60 Vbeta and 13 Jbeta primers were used. Measured with immunoSEQ multiplex PCR; TCRdb has only the in-frame clones, and not every one. The sample lists fewer than 150,000 clones; over 75% were seen once. Sequenced material: PBMCs. These receptors were collected from a young man in good health.

The rearrangement uses TRBV28 and TRBJ2-7, with 7 bases that match TRBD1. V lost 3 bases and J lost 2; bases outside the gene matches: 10. From germline, CDR1 is MDHEN and CDR2 SYDVKM. There are 16 residues in the CDR3. Written as DNA, the CDR3 is TGTGCCAGCAGTTTGCGCAAGACAGGGCCGGCCTACGAGCAGTACTTC. Translation gives CASSLRKTGPAYEQYF.

V usage is TRBV5-1 and J usage is TRBJ2-3; 7 nucleotides line up with TRBD1. The CDR3 spans 15 residues. Trimming removed 2 bases from V and 2 bases from J; junction bases left unmatched: 5. CDR1 and CDR2 (germline): SGHRS, YFSETQ. The CDR3 coding sequence is TGCGCCAGCAGCTTTAAAGGGACAGACACAGATACGCAGTATTTT. It codes for CASSFKGTDTDTQYF.

This clone was seen a few times. V usage is TRBV6-5 and J usage is TRBJ2-3; 8 bases match TRBD2. This CDR3 is 16 amino acids long. Per germline, CDR1 MNHEY and CDR2 SVGAGI. V lost 0 bases and J lost 4; bases outside the gene matches: 6. CDR3 region: CASSYSTSGSADTQYF. The CDR3 nucleotides are TGTGCCAGCAGTTACTCGACCAGCGGGAGTGCAGATACGCAGTATTTT.

J is TRBJ1-2 and V is TRBV7-9; tentatively, D is TRBD1 (6 bases). Trimming removed 6 bases at V and 7 bases at J, with 12 bases between. Looked up from germline, CDR1 is SEHNR and CDR2 is FQNEAQ (reference sequence). This CDR3 comprises 12 residues. CDR3 DNA: TGTGCCAGCAGAACAGGGAGACTTGGCTACACCTTC. Protein product: CASRTGRLGYTF.

The V gene is TRBV7-9, the J gene TRBJ1-4; 7 bases map to TRBD1. This CDR3 contains 15 residues. With 5 bases clipped from V and 4 bases from J, the junction kept 7 bases outside the gene matches. Germline CDR1 is SEHNR and CDR2 is FQNEAQ (reference sequence). The CDR3 spells CASSRTTGINEKLFF. The CDR3 region has the DNA TGTGCCAGCAGCCGTACGACAGGGATTAATGAAAAACTGTTTTTT.

The chain is built from TRBV2 and TRBJ1-5, with 8 bases that match TRBD1. V dropped 6 bases and J dropped 7; count of bases not matched to a gene: 8. CDR3 length equals 14 residues. Looked up from germline, CDR1 is SNHLY and CDR2 is FYNNEI. CDR3 amino acids: CASSSTGGRQPQHF. In DNA form, the CDR3 reads TGTGCCAGCAGCTCTACAGGGGGTCGGCAGCCCCAGCATTTT.

This chain connects TRBV4-3 to TRBJ2-3, with 10 bases that match TRBD2. Looked up from germline, CDR1 is LGHNA and CDR2 is YSLEER. J lost 7 bases, V lost 4 bases, and 8 bases had no gene match. This CDR3 comprises 15 residues. The CDR3 sequence: CASSRQREGPYTQYF. The DNA for the CDR3 is TGCGCCAGCAGCCGGCAGCGGGAGGGCCCGTATACGCAGTATTTT.

This chain joins TRBV28 and TRBJ2-2; 7 nucleotides agree with TRBD2. The CDR3 length is 13 residues. Germline CDR1 and CDR2: MDHEN and SYDVKM. Trimming cost V 7 bases and J 9 bases; bases outside gene matches: 8. CDR3: CASTGRELRELFF. For the CDR3, the DNA is TGTGCCAGCACCGGGCGGGAGTTGCGGGAGCTGTTTTTT.

This sequence joins TRBV11-3 and TRBJ2-7, with unresolved D. The CDR3 is 13 residues long. With 4 bases removed from V and 5 bases from J, the gap between germline ends came to 12 bases. The germline V gene has CDR1 SGHNT and CDR2 YENEEA. The DNA of the CDR3 is TGTGCCAGCAGCTCCCTTCTATCGGACGAGCAGTACTTC. Protein: CASSSLLSDEQYF.

The chain uses TRBV10-3 and TRBJ2-3, with D possibly TRBD1 on 6 matching bases. Trimming pared 7 bases from V and 0 bases from J, leaving 11 bases between. Germline V gene sequence: CDR1 ENHRY, CDR2 SYGVKD. The CDR3 totals 14 residues. CDR3 sequence (DNA): TGTGCCATCAAGGGCCAGGGGAGCACAGATACGCAGTATTTT. Translating it yields CAIKGQGSTDTQYF.

The J gene is TRBJ2-2, the V gene TRBV5-1; D is undetermined. Germline V gene sequence: CDR1 SGHRS, CDR2 YFSETQ. The CDR3 consists of 14 residues. The V and J ends lost 0 bases and 7 bases respectively, with 10 bases between them. CDR3 DNA sequence: TGCGCCAGCAGCTTGGGCGGTGGCGGCGGGGAGCTGTTTTTT. Translated, it gives CASSLGGGGGELFF. The entire variable domain, with the rest obtained from reference TRBV5-1 and TRBJ2-2, is as follows: KAGVTQTPRYLIKTRGQQVTLSCSPISGHRSVSWYQQTPGQGLQFLFEYFSETQRNKGNFPGRFSGRQFSNSRSEMNVSTLELGDSALYLCASSLGGGGGELFFGEGSRLTVL.

The gene calls are TRBV10-3 and TRBJ2-7, with 10 bases that match TRBD1. Germline V CDR1 and CDR2: ENHRY, SYGVKD. This CDR3 contains 14 residues. V dropped 5 bases and J dropped 1; count of bases not matched to a gene: 2. The CDR3 DNA reads TGTGCCATCAGTAGGGGACAGGGGTCCTACGAGCAGTACTTC. Encoded protein: CAISRGQGSYEQYF.

A single count supports this clone. The chain recombines TRBV27 with TRBJ2-7; 10 nucleotides agree with TRBD1. J gave up 3 bases and V 9 bases, and 8 bases lay outside the gene matches. In germline, CDR1 is MNHEY, CDR2 SMNVEV (reference sequence). The CDR3 totals 14 residues. CDR3 in amino acids: CASALRDRGYEQYF. CDR3 sequence (DNA): TGTGCCAGTGCCCTCCGGGACAGGGGCTACGAGCAGTACTTC.

The CDR3 region has the DNA TGTGCCACCAGCAGACTCCAGGGGGCAGGTAATGAAAAACTGTTTTTT. Protein sequence: CATSRLQGAGNEKLFF. The rearrangement links TRBV15 to TRBJ1-4, with TRBD1 matching 8 bases. The V and J ends lost 2 bases and 4 bases, in that order; junction bases with no gene match: 6. CDR1 and CDR2 from the germline V gene are LNHNV and YYDKDF (reference sequence). The CDR3 spans 16 residues.

The chain couples TRBV10-2 to TRBJ2-1; D perhaps matches TRBD2 (6 bases). Germline CDR1 is WSHSY and CDR2 is SAAADI. V was pared by 1 base and J by 0 bases, with 16 bases between. The CDR3 runs 18 residues. CDR3 protein: CASSELRLGGVSYNEQFF. In DNA, the CDR3 is TGCGCCAGCAGTGAGTTGAGATTGGGGGGAGTCTCCTACAATGAGCAGTTCTTC.

V usage is TRBV6-1 and J usage is TRBJ2-5; D is perhaps TRBD2 (7 bases). With the DNA end fitting TRBJ2-7 better, the J assignment may be wrong. Per the germline V gene, CDR1 is MNHNS and CDR2 is SASEGT. This CDR3 is built from 16 residues. The DNA of the CDR3 is TGTGCCAGCAGTGAAGCGCTTCGGGGGGCCCCCCACGAGCAGTACTTC. It is translated as CASSEALRGAPHEQYF.

This clone was recorded a few times. The chain couples TRBV9 to TRBJ2-3; TRBD2 matches 9 bases. The trim removed 0 bases at V and 2 bases at J, leaving 7 bases unmatched. The germline V gene encodes CDR1 SGDLS and CDR2 YYNGEE. The CDR3 has 17 residues. CDR3 loop: CASSVVAGGCHTDTQYF. In DNA, the CDR3 is TGTGCCAGCAGCGTAGTGGCGGGAGGGTGCCACACAGATACGCAGTATTTT.

As for this clone: The same CDR3 can be traced to other DNA sequences in this sample. The chain links TRBV20-1 to TRBJ2-7; no firm D call. CDR1 is DFQATT and CDR2 is SNEGSKA in the germline V gene (reference sequence). This CDR3 comprises 11 residues. The ends were cut back, 0 bases at V and 3 bases at J, with 3 bases in the middle. CDR3 sequence (DNA): TGCAGTGCTAGAGATAACTACGAGCAGTACTTC. The encoded protein is CSARDNYEQYF.

The chain employs TRBV10-1 and TRBJ2-7, with D perhaps TRBD1 (6 bases). The CDR3 loop spans 13 amino acids. Trimming removed 2 bases at V and 2 bases at J, with 7 bases between. Germline assignment: CDR1 WNHNN and CDR2 SYGVQD (reference sequence). CDR3 sequence reads: CASSEGGAYEQYF. CDR3 DNA sequence: TGCGCCAGCAGTGAGGGGGGCGCCTACGAGCAGTACTTC.

This chain links TRBV18 with TRBJ1-5; a weak D match, TRBD1 (5 bases). The V end was cut by 6 bases, the J end by 1 base, with 13 bases between. This CDR3 has 15 residues. Germline-derived CDR1 and CDR2 are KGHSH and LQKENI. CDR3 residues: CASSRREGSNQPQHF. As DNA, the CDR3 is TGTGCCAGCTCTCGACGGGAGGGGAGCAATCAGCCCCAGCATTTT. The whole variable domain, remainder taken from reference TRBV18 and TRBJ1-5, is NAGVMQNPRHLVRRRGQEARLRCSPMKGHSHVYWYRQLPEEGLKFMVYLQKENIIDESGMPKERFSAEFPKEGPSILRIQQVVRGDSAAYFCASSRREGSNQPQHFGDGTRLSIL.

V gene TRBV30 combines with J gene TRBJ2-5; D is possibly TRBD1 (5 bases). Trimming left V 1 base short and J 7 bases short, with 10 bases between. Germline V gene lookup returns CDR1 GTSNPN and CDR2 SVGIG (reference sequence). The CDR3 totals 12 residues. CDR3 sequence: CAWSGQGGTQYF. The CDR3, as DNA: TGTGCCTGGAGTGGGCAGGGCGGGACCCAGTACTTC.

This clone was picked up one time. This sequence joins TRBV5-1 and TRBJ2-7, with TRBD1 matching 11 bases. CDR1 is SGHRS, CDR2 YFSETQ, per germline. This CDR3 spans 18 amino acids. After removal of 3 bases from V and 6 bases from J, the junction contained 17 bases not matched to a gene. The CDR3 reads CASSSRGQGGTRGGEQYF. Here the CDR3 DNA reads TGCGCCAGCAGCTCCAGGGGACAGGGGGGGACCCGCGGTGGCGAGCAGTACTTC.

The V gene is TRBV7-2, the J gene TRBJ2-5; a possible D gene is TRBD2 (6 bases). The CDR3 sequence is 15 residues long. The germline V and J ends were trimmed by 4 bases and 3 bases, with 15 bases remaining between them. CDR1 SGHTA and CDR2 FQGNSA come from the germline V gene. The CDR3 DNA is TGTGCCAGCAGCTCGGAGGGGTTGACGGAAGAGACCCAGTACTTC. Encoded protein: CASSSEGLTEETQYF.

The gene calls are TRBV7-6 and TRBJ2-5; D may be TRBD2 (6 bases). This CDR3 is 14 amino acids long. Trimming took off 5 bases at V and 1 base at J, with 11 bases between the two ends. CDR1 is SGHVS, CDR2 FNYEAQ, per germline. CDR3 bases: TGTGCCAGCAGCGACGGGACTTTCCAAGAGACCCAGTACTTC. Its protein product is CASSDGTFQETQYF.

The V and J genes are TRBV2 and TRBJ2-1; 7 positions match TRBD1. The CDR3 sequence is 13 residues long. The ends lost 10 bases at V and 5 bases at J; junction bases unmatched: 8. Looked up from germline, CDR1 is SNHLY and CDR2 is FYNNEI. CDR3 bases: TGTGCCAATAGACAGGGCGTCCACAATGAGCAGTTCTTC. It codes for CANRQGVHNEQFF.

This clone was seen only once. The chain uses TRBV6-4 and TRBJ1-2, with TRBD1 matching over 7 bases. In germline, CDR1 is MRHNA, CDR2 SNTAGT. This CDR3 has 12 amino acids. After removal of 3 bases from V and 10 bases from J, the junction contained 5 bases not matched to a gene. The CDR3 region is CASSDRQGYYTF. The CDR3 DNA is TGTGCCAGCAGTGATCGACAGGGCTACTACACCTTC.

This clone has only one observation. This chain uses TRBV14 with TRBJ2-7; unclear D gene. Trimming left V 1 base short and J 0 bases short, with 7 bases between. The CDR3 contains 14 residues. Per germline, CDR1 SGHDN and CDR2 FVKESK. The CDR3 spells CASSQVSHSYEQYF. The CDR3 bases are TGTGCCAGCAGCCAAGTGTCACACTCCTACGAGCAGTACTTC.